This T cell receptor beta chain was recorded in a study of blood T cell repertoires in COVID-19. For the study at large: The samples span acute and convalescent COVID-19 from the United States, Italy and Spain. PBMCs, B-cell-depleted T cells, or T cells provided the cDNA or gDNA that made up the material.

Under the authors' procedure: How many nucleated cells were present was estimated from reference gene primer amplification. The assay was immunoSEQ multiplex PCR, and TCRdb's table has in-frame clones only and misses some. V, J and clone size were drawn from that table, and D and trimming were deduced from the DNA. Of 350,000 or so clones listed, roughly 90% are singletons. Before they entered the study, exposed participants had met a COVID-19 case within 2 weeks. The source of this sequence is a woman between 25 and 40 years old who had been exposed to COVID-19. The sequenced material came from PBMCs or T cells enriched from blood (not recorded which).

The DNA of the CDR3 is TGTGCCAGCAGCATAGCCGGGACAGGACCCTACGAGCAGTACTTC. This gives the protein CASSIAGTGPYEQYF. This sequence joins TRBV11-2 and TRBJ2-7; TRBD1 agrees at 8 bases. V lost 5 bases to trimming and J lost 2 bases; unmatched junction nucleotides: 8. The CDR3 runs 15 residues. Germline values: CDR1 SGHAT, CDR2 FQNNGV.